The sequence of this TCR beta chain was determined in a study of cytomegalovirus exposure and HLA in healthy donors. Trimming pared 2 bases from V and 5 bases from J, leaving 9 bases between. This CDR3 has 14 amino acids. Germline lookup yields CDR1 MNHEY and CDR2 SVGAGI. Method: immunoSEQ multiplex PCR; TCRdb's copy keeps in-frame clones and lacks some. The data show tens of thousands of clones, around 92% seen once. Of note for this clone: The antigen is unknown.

Findings and caveats of the study: The classifier reportedly diagnosed cytomegalovirus status with high specificity and sensitivity. Some TCR beta chains (164 of them) were listed as cytomegalovirus-associated.

The sample taken for sequencing was PBMCs. This receptor was identified in a man between 18 and 29 years old in good health and CMV-seropositive. The chain employs TRBV6-5 and TRBJ2-2; possible D gene TRBD1, 5 bases. The chain's CDR3 is CASSYARDTGELFF. The CDR3 nucleotides are TGTGCCAGCAGTTACGCCAGGGATACCGGGGAGCTGTTTTTT.